This paragraph covers one TCR beta chain sequence. Its antigen is currently unknown. Time point given: week 23, last vaccination. In the vaccine, a single dose held 300 ug of the mutant IDH1 20-mer peptide, along with topical imiquimod. These data come from a study of a mutant IDH1 vaccine in newly diagnosed glioma. Study summary: Patients were started on vaccination 4-6 weeks after radiotherapy alone, or with temozolomide cycles.

Data came from immunoSEQ multiplex PCR; TCRdb stores just in-frame clones and leaves some out. The data show over 55,000 clones, roughly 77% seen once. Trimming removed 3 bases from V and 2 bases from J, with 18 bases in between. The CDR3 has 18 residues. Germline lookup yields CDR1 SGHDT and CDR2 YYEEEE. The chain employs TRBV5-6 and TRBJ1-6, with unresolved D. The source of this sequence is a middle-aged woman with glioma. Some clones in this sample may be carry-over from other donors' samples. This material consisted of PBMCs, taken from a glioma patient whose treatment included an IDH1 peptide vaccine. CDR3 bases: TGTGCCAGCAGCTCGCGGACCCTCGCCGATGCCTATAATTCACCCCTCCACTTT. It encodes CASSSRTLADAYNSPLHF. Looking up the rest from reference TRBV5-6 and TRBJ1-6 gives the full variable domain: DAGVTQSPTHLIKTRGQQVTLRCSPKSGHDTVSWYQQALGQGPQFIFQYYEEEERQRGNFPDRFSGHQFPNYSSELNVNALLLGDSALYLCASSSRTLADAYNSPLHFGNGTRLTVT.